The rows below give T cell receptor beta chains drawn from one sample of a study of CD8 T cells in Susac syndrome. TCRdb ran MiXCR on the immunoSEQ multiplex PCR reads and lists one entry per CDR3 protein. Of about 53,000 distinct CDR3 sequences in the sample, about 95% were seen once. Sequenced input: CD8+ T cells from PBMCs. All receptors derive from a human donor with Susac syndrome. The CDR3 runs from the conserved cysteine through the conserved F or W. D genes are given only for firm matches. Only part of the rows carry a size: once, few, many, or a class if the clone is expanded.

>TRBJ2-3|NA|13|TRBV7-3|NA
TGTGCCAGCGCGTTGGGATTTACAGATACGCAGTATTTT
CASALGFTDTQYF
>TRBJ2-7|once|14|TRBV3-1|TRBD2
TGTGCCAGCAGCTTACCGGGACTACCCTACGAGCAGTACTTC
CASSLPGLPYEQYF
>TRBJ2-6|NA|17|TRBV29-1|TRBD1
TGCAGCGCACCTGGGACAGACCCCCGCTCTGGGGCCAACGTCCTGACTTTC
CSAPGTDPRSGANVLTF
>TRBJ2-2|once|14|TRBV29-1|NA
TGCAGCGTTGTAGCAGGGAGGAACACCGGGGAGCTGTTTTTT
CSVVAGRNTGELFF
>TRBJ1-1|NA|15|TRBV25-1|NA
TGTGCCAGCAGTGATAACTGGGGTACCGACACTGAAGCTTTCTTT
CASSDNWGTDTEAFF
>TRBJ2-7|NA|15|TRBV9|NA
TGTGCCAGCAGCGCAACCGGGACCCCGACGCGCGAGCAGTACTTC
CASSATGTPTREQYF
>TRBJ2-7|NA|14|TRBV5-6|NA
TGTGCCAGCAGCTTGGGGAGGGATCCCTACGAGCAGTACTTC
CASSLGRDPYEQYF
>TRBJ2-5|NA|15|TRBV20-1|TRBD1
TGCAGTGCTACGAGGCAGGGGGTAACCCAAGAGACCCAGTACTTC
CSATRQGVTQETQYF
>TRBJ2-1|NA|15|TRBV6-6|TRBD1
TGTGCCAGCACCCTAAGGGACAGGATCTACAATGAGCAGTTCTTC
CASTLRDRIYNEQFF
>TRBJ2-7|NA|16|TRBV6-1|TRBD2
TGTGCCAGCAGCCGGGAGGGTGGACTAGCGGTTTACGAGCAGTACTTC
CASSREGGLAVYEQYF
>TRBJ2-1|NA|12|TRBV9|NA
TGTGCCAGCAGCGTAGGGGATCATGAGCAGTTCTTC
CASSVGDHEQFF
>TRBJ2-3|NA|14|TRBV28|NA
TGTGCCAGCCTTGCAGGGGCTAGCACAGATACGCAGTATTTT
CASLAGASTDTQYF
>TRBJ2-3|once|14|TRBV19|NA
TGTGCCAGTAGTGCTCAAGACGGCACAGATACGCAGTATTTT
CASSAQDGTDTQYF
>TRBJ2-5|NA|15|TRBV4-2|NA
TGTGCCAGCAGCCAAGGGATCGGGGATGCAGAGACCCAGTACTTC
CASSQGIGDAETQYF
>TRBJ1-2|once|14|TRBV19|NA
TGTGCCAGCACCGGGGAGGGGTGGGACTATGGCTACACCTTC
CASTGEGWDYGYTF
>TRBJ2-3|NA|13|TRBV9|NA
TGTGCCAGCAGCCCCGGTCCCGCAGATACGCAGTATTTT
CASSPGPADTQYF
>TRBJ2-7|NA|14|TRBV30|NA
TGTGCCTGGAGTGTCTCCGGGACAAACTACGAGCAGTACTTC
CAWSVSGTNYEQYF
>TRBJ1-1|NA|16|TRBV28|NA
TGTGCCAGCAGTTTGCGAATTGGCCCCGGGAACACTGAAGCTTTCTTT
CASSLRIGPGNTEAFF
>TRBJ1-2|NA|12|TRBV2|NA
TGTGCCAGCAGTGTCGCGGGGGATGGCTACACCTTC
CASSVAGDGYTF
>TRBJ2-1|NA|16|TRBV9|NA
TGTGCCAGCAGCGTAGTAATCGCAGGGGCCCTCGATGAGCAGTTCTTC
CASSVVIAGALDEQFF
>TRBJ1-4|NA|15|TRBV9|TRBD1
TGTGCCAGCAGCGTGGAGGGACAGCGGAATGAAAAACTGTTTTTT
CASSVEGQRNEKLFF
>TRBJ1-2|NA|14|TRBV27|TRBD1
TGTGCCAGCAGTTTGCAGGGGGCAGGCTATGGCTACACCTTC
CASSLQGAGYGYTF
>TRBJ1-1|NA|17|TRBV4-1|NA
TGCGCCAGCAGCCAAGATCGATGGACGGGATCTCACACTGAAGCTTTCTTT
CASSQDRWTGSHTEAFF
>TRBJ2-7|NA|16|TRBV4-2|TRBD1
TGTGCCAGCAGCCAAGAAACGGCAGGGGGTTCCTACGAGCAGTACTTC
CASSQETAGGSYEQYF
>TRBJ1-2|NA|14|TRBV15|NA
TGTGCCACCAGCAGAGACCGGGGAAACTATGGCTACACCTTC
CATSRDRGNYGYTF
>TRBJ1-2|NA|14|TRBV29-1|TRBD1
TGCAGCGTCTCGGACAGGGAGGTTCCCTATGGCTACACCTTC
CSVSDREVPYGYTF
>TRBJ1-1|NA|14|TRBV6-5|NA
TGTGCCAGCAGCCCGACGGACGCTAACACTGAAGCTTTCTTT
CASSPTDANTEAFF
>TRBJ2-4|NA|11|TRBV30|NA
TGTGCCTGGGGGGGTCCGGGCCTTCAGTACTTC
CAWGGPGLQYF
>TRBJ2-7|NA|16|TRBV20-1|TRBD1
TGCAGTGCTAGAGATCTAAAGGGGACAGGGCCCTACGAGCAGTACTTC
CSARDLKGTGPYEQYF
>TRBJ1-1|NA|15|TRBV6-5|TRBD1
TGTGCCAGCCAGGCCCCCCGGACAGGGAACACTGAAGCTTTCTTT
CASQAPRTGNTEAFF
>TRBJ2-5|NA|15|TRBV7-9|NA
TGTGCCAGCAGCTTGCTATATCCCGACCAAGAGACCCAGTACTTC
CASSLLYPDQETQYF
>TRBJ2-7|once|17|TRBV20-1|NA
TGCAGTGCTAGAGATCAGGGGACGCAGGAGACCCCCTACGAGCAGTACTTC
CSARDQGTQETPYEQYF
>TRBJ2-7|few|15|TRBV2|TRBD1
TGTGCCAGCAACCGCCCCGACCAGGGGGCCTACGAGCAGTACTTC
CASNRPDQGAYEQYF
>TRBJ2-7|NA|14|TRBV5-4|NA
TGTGCCAGCAGCTTGATTGATAGCTCCTACGAGCAGTACTTC
CASSLIDSSYEQYF
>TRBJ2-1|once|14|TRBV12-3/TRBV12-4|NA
TGTGCCAGCAGAACCAGGGGTTCCTACAATGAGCAGTTCTTC
CASRTRGSYNEQFF
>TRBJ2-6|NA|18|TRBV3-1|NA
TGTGCCAGCAGTAATGGAGCAGGGGACATGATTGGGGCCAACGTCCTGACTTTC
CASSNGAGDMIGANVLTF
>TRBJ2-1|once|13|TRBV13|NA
TGTGCCAGCAGCTCGGGACTGGAGAATGAGCAGTTCTTC
CASSSGLENEQFF
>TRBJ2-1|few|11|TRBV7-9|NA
TGTGCCAGCAGCCCCAGCAATGAGCAGTTCTTC
CASSPSNEQFF
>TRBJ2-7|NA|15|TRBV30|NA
TGTGCCTGGATAGGGCAAAGGTCCGGCTCCTACGAGCAGTACTTC
CAWIGQRSGSYEQYF
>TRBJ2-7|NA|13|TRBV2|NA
TGTGCCAGCAACGGGGGACAGTCCTACGAGCAGTACTTC
CASNGGQSYEQYF
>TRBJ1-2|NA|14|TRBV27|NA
TGTGCCAGCAGTTTTCTCCGGGACCTCTATGGCTACACCTTC
CASSFLRDLYGYTF
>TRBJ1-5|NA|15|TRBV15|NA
TGTGCCACCAGCAGAGACATAAATAGCAATCAGCCCCAGCATTTT
CATSRDINSNQPQHF
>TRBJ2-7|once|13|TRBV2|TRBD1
TGTGCCAGAGGGAAACCGGGACAGGGGCCTCAGTACTTC
CARGKPGQGPQYF
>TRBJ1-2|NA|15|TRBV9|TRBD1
TGTGCCAGCAGCGTAGGGGACAGAACTAACTATGGCTACACCTTC
CASSVGDRTNYGYTF
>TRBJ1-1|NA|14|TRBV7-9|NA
TGTGCCAGCAGCTTAGGATCCTCGGGGACTGAAGCTTTCTTT
CASSLGSSGTEAFF
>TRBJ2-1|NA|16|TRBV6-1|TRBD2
TGTGCCAGCAGTGATGAGTCTTCTAGCGGGGGGTATGAGCAGTTCTTC
CASSDESSSGGYEQFF
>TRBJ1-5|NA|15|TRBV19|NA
TGTGCCAGTAGTTGGACACACCCCAGTTACCAGCCCCAGCATTTT
CASSWTHPSYQPQHF
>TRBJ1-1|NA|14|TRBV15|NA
TGTGCCACCAGCTTAGACAGCGCGAACACTGAAGCTTTCTTT
CATSLDSANTEAFF